These 18 T cell receptor beta chains originate from one sample sequenced in a study of cytomegalovirus exposure and HLA in healthy donors. The protocol was immunoSEQ multiplex PCR, while the TCRdb copy is restricted to in-frame clones and leaves out a portion. The sample consists of approximately 120,000 clones, roughly nine tenths of them appearing once. Material for sequencing was PBMCs. All receptors come from a young woman in good health and CMV-seronegative.

The J gene is TRBJ1-1, the V gene TRBV6-6, with 7 bases identical to TRBD1. The CDR3 covers 12 residues. J gave up 6 bases and V 5 bases, and 3 bases lay outside the gene matches. Germline V gene data show CDR1 as MNHNY and CDR2 as SVGAGI (reference sequence). The CDR3 DNA reads TGTGCCAGCAGTGGACAGGAATCTGAAGCTTTCTTT. This gives the protein CASSGQESEAFF.

Here the CDR3 DNA reads TGCAGCGTTGCGGGGGTTACAATGGATGAGCAGTTCTTC. Encoded protein: CSVAGVTMDEQFF. This chain links TRBV29-1 with TRBJ2-1, with D possibly TRBD2 on 6 matching bases. The CDR3 consists of 13 residues. V was trimmed by 4 bases and J by 8 bases, leaving 15 bases between them. Germline CDR1 and CDR2: SQVTM and ANQGSEA.

In this sample, this clone turned up a few times. The chain uses TRBV6-1 and TRBJ2-2, with D possibly being TRBD1 (6 bases). Deletions cut 7 bases from V and 0 bases from J, with 9 bases between. Looked up from germline, CDR1 is MNHNS and CDR2 is SASEGT. CDR3 length: 14 residues. CDR3 region: CASTRTANTGELFF. For the CDR3, the DNA is TGTGCCAGCACAAGGACAGCGAACACCGGGGAGCTGTTTTTT.

The chain uses TRBV18 and TRBJ2-3; 7 bases match TRBD2. Germline CDR1 KGHSH, CDR2 LQKENI. The CDR3 is 14 amino acids. After removal of 5 bases from V and 5 bases from J, the junction contained 7 bases not matched to a gene. The DNA of the CDR3 is TGTGCCAGCTCATCTGCGGGAGAGGGAGATACGCAGTATTTT. Translating it yields CASSSAGEGDTQYF.

This chain uses TRBV5-4 with TRBJ1-4; D is possibly TRBD1 (6 bases). CDR1 is SGHNT and CDR2 is YYREEE in the germline V gene (reference sequence). Trimming took 4 bases from V and 7 from J, leaving 17 bases between them. CDR3 length: 15 amino acids. The CDR3 reads CASSGGGGYGEKLFF. CDR3 DNA: TGTGCCAGCAGCGGTGGGGGGGGCTACGGTGAAAAACTGTTTTTT.

The gene calls are TRBV7-9 and TRBJ2-6; D is unresolved. The V end lost 3 bases, the J end lost 4 bases, and 4 bases lay between the germline ends. Germline V gene data show CDR1 as SEHNR and CDR2 as FQNEAQ (reference sequence). The CDR3 loop spans 13 amino acids. The CDR3 region has the DNA TGTGCCAGCAGCTTCGTGGGGGCCAACGTCCTGACTTTC. Amino acid sequence: CASSFVGANVLTF.

V usage is TRBV28 and J usage is TRBJ2-1; D not resolved. The germline V gene encodes CDR1 MDHEN and CDR2 SYDVKM. V was pared by 8 bases and J by 13 bases, with 15 bases between. The length of the CDR3 is 11 residues. DNA of the CDR3: TGTGCCAGCGGGCTGTCCCAGTTTCAGTTCTTC. Translated, it gives CASGLSQFQFF. The complete variable domain, with remaining parts taken from reference TRBV28 and TRBJ2-1, reads DVKVTQSSRYLVKRTGEKVFLECVQDMDHENMFWYRQDPGLGLRLIYFSYDVKMKEKGDIPEGYSVSREKKERFSLILESASTNQTSMYLCASGLSQFQFFGPGTRLTVL.

The V and J genes are TRBV6-5 and TRBJ2-5; possibly TRBD1 for D (6 bases). The CDR3 sequence is 15 residues long. Germline CDR1 MNHEY, CDR2 SVGAGI. V gave up 4 bases and J gave up 1 base, with 13 bases separating them. CDR3 loop: CASSFLTGSQETQYF. The DNA of the CDR3 is TGTGCCAGCAGTTTCCTCACAGGGAGCCAAGAGACCCAGTACTTC.

The chain recombines TRBV5-1 with TRBJ2-3, with D perhaps TRBD2 (6 bases). V was clipped by 4 bases and J by 2 bases, with 11 bases between them. The length of the CDR3 is 14 residues. CDR1 is SGHRS and CDR2 is YFSETQ in the germline V gene. This CDR3 reads CASSPTSSTDTQYF. DNA of the CDR3: TGCGCCAGCAGCCCGACTAGTTCCACAGATACGCAGTATTTT.

This clone was detected only once. The rearrangement uses TRBV6-4 and TRBJ2-3; 7 bases are shared with TRBD1. V was clipped by 0 bases and J by 6 bases; unmatched bases: 0. The CDR3 runs to 13 residues. CDR1 and CDR2 from the germline V gene are MRHNA and SNTAGT. The DNA for the CDR3 is TGTGCCAGCAGTGACTCGGGACAGGATACGCAGTATTTT. Translated, it gives CASSDSGQDTQYF.

The gene calls are TRBV7-6 and TRBJ2-7; D possibly corresponds to TRBD2 (6 bases). V was pared by 0 bases and J by 12 bases, with 15 bases between. CDR1 is SGHVS, CDR2 FNYEAQ, per germline. The CDR3 length is 13 residues. CDR3 in amino acids: CASSLAQTSSRYF. The CDR3 region has the DNA TGTGCCAGCAGCTTAGCGCAAACTAGCTCCCGGTACTTC.

This clone has just one count. The rearrangement links TRBV9 to TRBJ2-5, with a tentative D call TRBD2 (6 bases). Trimming took 4 bases from V and 5 from J, leaving 15 bases between them. The germline gives CDR1 SGDLS, CDR2 YYNGEE. CDR3 length: 14 residues. CDR3 region: CASSPRGVWETQYF. The DNA of the CDR3 is TGTGCCAGCAGCCCCCGCGGGGTTTGGGAGACCCAGTACTTC.

The rearrangement joins TRBV29-1 to TRBJ2-1, with 10 bases identical to TRBD2. The CDR3 is made up of 15 amino acids. Germline CDR1 and CDR2: SQVTM and ANQGSEA. J was trimmed by 6 bases and V by 4 bases; bases with no gene match: 9. The DNA of the CDR3 is TGCAGCGTTGTGGGCACTAGCGGGATTGGCAATGAGCAGTTCTTC. It yields the protein CSVVGTSGIGNEQFF.

The CDR3 is CASGAGLAGWNEQFF. CDR3 nucleotides: TGTGCTAGTGGTGCCGGACTAGCGGGGTGGAATGAGCAGTTCTTC. The rearrangement links TRBV12-5 to TRBJ2-1, with 12 bases matching TRBD2. Germline lookup yields CDR1 LGHNT and CDR2 FRNRAP. The CDR3 extends over 15 amino acids. The V gene end was trimmed by 5 bases and the J gene end by 7 bases; junction bases not matched to a gene: 6.

The chain uses TRBV6-5 and TRBJ2-2, with 7 positions matching TRBD1. Germline CDR1 is MNHEY and CDR2 is SVGAGI. With 5 bases clipped from V and 5 bases from J, the junction kept 5 bases outside the gene matches. The CDR3 totals 14 residues. This CDR3 is CASSTGVRTGELFF. CDR3 sequence (DNA): TGTGCCAGCAGTACAGGGGTACGGACCGGGGAGCTGTTTTTT.

The rearrangement links TRBV27 to TRBJ1-1; possibly TRBD1 for D (6 bases). Germline values: CDR1 MNHEY, CDR2 SMNVEV (reference sequence). V dropped 7 bases and J dropped 4 bases, with 22 bases sitting between them. The CDR3 has 16 amino acids. CDR3 amino acids: CASKGRGHHFGTEAFF. The DNA for the CDR3 is TGTGCCAGCAAAGGACGGGGACACCACTTCGGCACTGAAGCTTTCTTT.

This chain uses TRBV15 with TRBJ1-1; D not certain. The CDR3 has 13 amino acids. Germline lookup yields CDR1 LNHNV and CDR2 YYDKDF (reference sequence). With 1 base removed from V and 7 bases from J, the gap between germline ends came to 10 bases. CDR3 bases: TGTGCCACCAGCAGAGTTGAGTACCTTGAAGCTTTCTTT. This translates into CATSRVEYLEAFF.

V usage is TRBV28 and J usage is TRBJ2-3; 7 bases are shared with TRBD2. Germline V lookup: CDR1 MDHEN, CDR2 SYDVKM. The CDR3 has 18 residues. V lost 4 bases, J lost 3 bases, and 16 bases stayed unmatched. Here the CDR3 DNA reads TGTGCCAGCAGTTCCCGCCAGGCTTGGCGGGGAGGGACAGATACGCAGTATTTT. This codes for CASSSRQAWRGGTDTQYF.